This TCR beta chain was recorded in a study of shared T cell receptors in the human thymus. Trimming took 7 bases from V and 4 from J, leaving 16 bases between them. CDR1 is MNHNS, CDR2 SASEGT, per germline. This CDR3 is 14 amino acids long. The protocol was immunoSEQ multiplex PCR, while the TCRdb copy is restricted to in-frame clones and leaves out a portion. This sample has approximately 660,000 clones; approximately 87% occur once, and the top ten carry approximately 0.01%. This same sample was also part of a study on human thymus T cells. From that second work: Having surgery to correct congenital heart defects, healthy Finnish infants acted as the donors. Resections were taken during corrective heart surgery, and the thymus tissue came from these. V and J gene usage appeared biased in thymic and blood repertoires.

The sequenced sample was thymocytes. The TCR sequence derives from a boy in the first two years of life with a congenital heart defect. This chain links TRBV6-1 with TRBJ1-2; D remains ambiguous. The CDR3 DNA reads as TGTGCCAGCACCTGGTCGCGGGTCTCCTATGGCTACACCTTC. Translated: CASTWSRVSYGYTF.